This T cell receptor beta chain was profiled in a study of shared clonotypes between healthy human individuals. Germline assignment: CDR1 LGHNA and CDR2 YSLEER. Deletions cut 0 bases from V and 8 bases from J, with 11 bases between. The CDR3 spans 15 residues. Selected positively for CCR7 and CD45RO-negative, naive CD8 cells excluded terminally differentiated effector memory CD45RA+ cells. Only Caucasian adults living in Nashville, Tennessee served as donors. Sequencing was at deep level. Sorted-subset replicate PCR reactions contained 200 ng DNA, corresponding to 29,000 or so T cell genomes. The repertoire was sequenced with immunoSEQ multiplex PCR; TCRdb's copy has only in-frame clones and lacks some. The data show around 2,000,000 clones, with roughly 94% seen just once and 1% to 1.5% held by the top ten.

The clonotype originates from a man younger than 35 in good health. J is TRBJ1-6 and V is TRBV4-3; D might be TRBD1 (5 bases). The source material was naive CD8+ T cells sorted from blood. The CDR3 protein is CASSQDQGGDSPLHF. As DNA, the CDR3 is TGCGCCAGCAGCCAAGATCAGGGTGGCGATTCACCCCTCCACTTT.